These T cell receptor beta chains were read from a single sample in a study of breast tumors, draining lymph nodes, adjacent tissues. Each CDR3 protein is one row after TCRdb ran MiXCR on the multiplex PCR reads. The sample consists of fewer than 150,000 distinct CDR3 sequences, 21% of them appearing once. The sample consisted of axillary lymph node tissue. The origin of the receptors is a female donor with breast cancer. Some clones in this sample may be carry-over from other donors' samples. The CDR3 runs from the conserved cysteine through the conserved F or W. Clone size is not always given. Where it is, it says once, few, many or a class for expanded clones.

TRBV30,few,TRBJ1-5,CAWGTGGSRPQHF
TRBV30,many,TRBJ2-7,CAWSVFGYEQYF
TRBV12-3/TRBV12-4,many,TRBJ2-5,CASSPSETQYF
TRBV4-1,many,TRBJ2-2,CASSRNTGELFF
TRBV7-2,many,TRBJ2-2,CASSYTEVLPGELFF
TRBV24-1,many,TRBJ2-1,CATSDRDRGNYYNEQFF
TRBV27,-,TRBJ1-4,CASRWTTNAKLFF
TRBV28,few,TRBJ1-5,CASTVGGQPQHF
TRBV28,few,TRBJ1-2,CASSFISRGFGYGYTF
TRBV12-3/TRBV12-4,many,TRBJ2-5,CASSLDSQETQYF
TRBV6-5,many,TRBJ2-7,CASRSLAGGEQYF
TRBV6-1,-,TRBJ1-5,CASSDRGRGFQPQHF
TRBV20-1,many,TRBJ1-5,CSARHLRDSHQPQHF
TRBV20-1,once,TRBJ2-7,CSARAAGVSGWAYGQYF
TRBV7-9,many,TRBJ2-3,CASSDLSGTLLSTDTQYF
TRBV4-1,many,TRBJ1-2,CASSQEVPGFNYGYTF
TRBV6-1,many,TRBJ2-7,CASGGLRDEQYF
TRBV7-3,many,TRBJ2-1,CASSSGLAGGVEQFF
TRBV4-1,many,TRBJ2-1,CASSQPGLGYNEQFF
TRBV6-5,many,TRBJ2-6,CASSLGAGANVLTF
TRBV12-3/TRBV12-4,many,TRBJ2-1,CASSLLGEQFF
TRBV5-1,once,TRBJ2-3,CASSLETSGMADTQYF
TRBV6-1,many,TRBJ2-5,CASTTGGGYQETQYF
TRBV20-1,few,TRBJ2-4,CSAGRELNIQYF
TRBV24-1,many,TRBJ1-4,CATSDGQINEKLFF
TRBV12-3/TRBV12-4,few,TRBJ1-2,CASSPYTGSYGYTF
TRBV25-1,many,TRBJ2-5,CASSERASGRAQETQYF
TRBV3-1,many,TRBJ2-2,CASSQEGRLVATGELFF
TRBV5-5,many,TRBJ1-2,CASSLQGNNYGYTF
TRBV4-2,many,TRBJ1-2,CASSQDLRGGYGYTF
TRBV5-1,many,TRBJ2-1,CASSLALDRGPDEQFF